One sample yielded the 20 T cell receptor beta chains listed below, sequenced in a study of technical replicates of blood from four donors. TCRdb keeps only in-frame clones here, not all; method: immunoSEQ multiplex PCR. Of approximately 70,000 clones listed, roughly 96% are singletons. The sequenced sample was T cells isolated from PBMCs. The receptors were gathered from a human donor in good health.

This clone has a single count. The J gene is TRBJ2-2, the V gene TRBV12-5; 9 nucleotides match TRBD2. V shed 0 bases, J shed 3 bases, and the junction held 5 bases outside the gene matches. The CDR3 has 17 residues. Germline CDR1 LGHNT, CDR2 FRNRAP. CDR3 sequence (DNA): TGTGCTAGTGGTTTGGTACGACTAGCGGTGGACACCGGGGAGCTGTTTTTT. It is translated as CASGLVRLAVDTGELFF.

The V call is TRBV4-1, the J call TRBJ2-7; 9 bases are shared with TRBD2. J lost 6 bases, V lost 7 bases, and 10 bases had no gene match. Germline CDR1 reads MGHRA; CDR2 reads YSYEKL. There are 14 residues in the CDR3. CDR3 DNA sequence: TGCGCCAGCACCTTAGCGGGAGTAACTGGCGAGCAGTACTTC. Amino acids: CASTLAGVTGEQYF.

The chain couples TRBV28 to TRBJ1-2; no definite D call. Deletions cut 6 bases from V and 6 bases from J, with 14 bases between. CDR1 MDHEN and CDR2 SYDVKM come from the germline V gene. This CDR3 spans 13 amino acids. In nucleotides, the CDR3 is TGTGCCAGCAGACAGCCAGTGTTCGATGGCTACACCTTC. Encoded protein: CASRQPVFDGYTF.

The genes are TRBV4-1 and TRBJ1-2; TRBD1 aligns across 7 bases. Per germline, CDR1 MGHRA and CDR2 YSYEKL. The V gene end was trimmed by 1 base and the J gene end by 4 bases; junction bases not matched to a gene: 3. The CDR3 has 14 amino acids. The CDR3 coding sequence is TGCGCCAGCAGCCAAGGGACAGGACTCTATGGCTACACCTTC. It translates to CASSQGTGLYGYTF.

This chain links TRBV27 with TRBJ2-2, with D hard to call. This CDR3 contains 13 residues. V was cut by 1 base and J by 6 bases, with 6 bases left in between. CDR1 MNHEY and CDR2 SMNVEV come from the germline V gene (reference sequence). Here the CDR3 DNA reads TGTGCCAGCAGTTTATGGCAAGCCGGGGAGCTGTTTTTT. The encoded protein is CASSLWQAGELFF.

The chain has TRBV27 and TRBJ2-3, with 15 bases identical to TRBD2. The CDR3 is 17 residues long. V shed 4 bases and J 2 bases; nucleotides not matched to a gene: 4. CDR1 and CDR2 from the germline V gene are MNHEY and SMNVEV (reference sequence). The CDR3: CASSSGLAGGTTDTQYF. In DNA form, the CDR3 reads TGTGCCAGCAGTTCCGGACTAGCGGGAGGGACCACAGATACGCAGTATTTT.

V usage is TRBV28 and J usage is TRBJ2-3; possibly TRBD1 for D (5 bases). The CDR3 sequence is 12 residues long. CDR1 MDHEN and CDR2 SYDVKM come from the germline V gene. V dropped 4 bases and J dropped 6 bases, with 8 bases sitting between them. CDR3 sequence: CASSYYRDTQYF. The DNA of the CDR3 is TGTGCCAGCAGTTATTACAGGGATACGCAGTATTTT.

The rearrangement joins TRBV10-1 to TRBJ2-1, with TRBD2 matching over 8 bases. CDR1 is WNHNN, CDR2 SYGVQD, per germline (reference sequence). The CDR3 length is 14 residues. V lost 4 bases, J lost 7 bases, and 6 bases stayed unmatched. CDR3 loop: CASSVSGSNNEQFF. DNA for the CDR3: TGCGCCAGCAGTGTCAGCGGGAGTAATAATGAGCAGTTCTTC.

The rearrangement uses TRBV19 and TRBJ1-2, with D unresolved. The CDR3 has 15 amino acids. Trimming removed 3 bases at V and 4 bases at J, with 15 bases between. The germline V gene has CDR1 LNHDA and CDR2 SQIVND (reference sequence). The CDR3 DNA reads TGTGCCAGTAGTATGTCGCCCGGTATGATCTATGGCTACACCTTC. This gives the protein CASSMSPGMIYGYTF.

The V gene is TRBV14, the J gene TRBJ2-7, with 8 bases lining up with TRBD2. This CDR3 has 16 residues. Germline V gene sequence: CDR1 SGHDN, CDR2 FVKESK. V was clipped by 0 bases and J by 3 bases; unmatched bases: 7. The CDR3 sequence is CASSQDVRLAFYEQYF. In DNA form, the CDR3 reads TGTGCCAGCAGCCAAGATGTAAGACTAGCGTTCTACGAGCAGTACTTC.

CDR3 region: CASSLGTVLGQNTGELFF. Written as DNA, the CDR3 is TGTGCCAGCAGCTTAGGTACAGTCCTTGGTCAGAACACCGGGGAGCTGTTTTTT. This chain uses TRBV11-2 with TRBJ2-2; no reliable D call. Germline V CDR1 and CDR2: SGHAT, FQNNGV. This CDR3 has 18 amino acids. V lost 1 base to trimming and J lost 1 base, with 16 bases between them.

The gene calls are TRBV5-4 and TRBJ2-7, with 8 positions matching TRBD2. Trimming took 0 bases from V and 3 from J; bases not matched to a gene: 5. The CDR3 loop spans 15 amino acids. The germline V gene has CDR1 SGHNT and CDR2 YYREEE (reference sequence). The CDR3 coding sequence is TGTGCCAGCAGCTTGGCAGGACTAGCATTCTACGAGCAGTACTTC. Its translation: CASSLAGLAFYEQYF.

This clone came up a few times. V gene TRBV9 combines with J gene TRBJ1-5; maybe TRBD1 (5 bases). With 0 bases removed from V and 4 bases from J, the gap between germline ends came to 5 bases. The CDR3 contains 13 residues. The germline V gene has CDR1 SGDLS and CDR2 YYNGEE. The CDR3 region is CASSVAGNQPQHF. DNA for the CDR3: TGTGCCAGCAGCGTAGCAGGGAATCAGCCCCAGCATTTT. Drawing the rest from reference TRBV9 and TRBJ1-5, the complete variable domain is DSGVTQTPKHLITATGQRVTLRCSPRSGDLSVYWYQQSLDQGLQFLIQYYNGEERAKGNILERFSAQQFPDLHSELNLSSLELGDSALYFCASSVAGNQPQHFGDGTRLSIL.

This clone was seen only once. The chain recombines TRBV7-2 with TRBJ2-5; 12 nucleotides match TRBD2. Germline V gene sequence: CDR1 SGHTA, CDR2 FQGNSA. There are 14 residues in the CDR3. The V gene end was trimmed by 5 bases and the J gene end by 13 bases; junction bases not matched to a gene: 11. The CDR3: CASSPGLAGLNSYF. The CDR3 nucleotides are TGTGCCAGCAGCCCCGGACTAGCGGGGCTCAATTCGTACTTC.

V and J are TRBV10-1 and TRBJ1-1, with D uncertain. Per germline, CDR1 WNHNN and CDR2 SYGVQD (reference sequence). The CDR3 loop spans 16 amino acids. V dropped 3 bases and J dropped 3 bases, with 17 bases sitting between them. The CDR3 DNA is TGCGCCAGCAGTGAACGACGGAGGATCGAACACACTGAAGCTTTCTTT. The encoded protein is CASSERRRIEHTEAFF.

The chain joins TRBV7-6 to TRBJ2-1; 11 bases are a match to TRBD2. The CDR3 totals 16 residues. V dropped 5 bases and J dropped 5; count of bases not matched to a gene: 8. Per germline, CDR1 SGHVS and CDR2 FNYEAQ. CDR3 amino acids: CASSESLAGGHNEQFF. The CDR3 nucleotides are TGTGCCAGCAGCGAAAGCCTAGCGGGGGGACACAATGAGCAGTTCTTC.

This chain links TRBV29-1 with TRBJ2-1, with 9 bases matching TRBD2. J was trimmed by 5 bases and V by 0 bases; bases with no gene match: 11. This CDR3 comprises 17 residues. CDR1 and CDR2 (germline): SQVTM, ANQGSEA. This CDR3 is CSVEDRAGGLRDNEQFF. The CDR3 DNA follows: TGCAGCGTTGAAGATAGGGCGGGAGGGCTTAGGGACAATGAGCAGTTCTTC.

This sequence joins TRBV30 and TRBJ1-5; D gene unclear. Germline assignment: CDR1 GTSNPN and CDR2 SVGIG (reference sequence). The ends were cut back, 2 bases at V and 2 bases at J, with 13 bases in the middle. This CDR3 is built from 15 residues. The CDR3: CAWSRELLGNQPQHF. As DNA, the CDR3 is TGTGCCTGGAGTCGGGAACTTCTTGGCAATCAGCCCCAGCATTTT.

V is TRBV9 and J is TRBJ2-3; TRBD2 matches at 7 bases. With 4 bases clipped from V and 0 bases from J, the junction kept 8 bases outside the gene matches. The CDR3 contains 16 residues. CDR1 is SGDLS, CDR2 YYNGEE, per germline. For the CDR3, the DNA is TGTGCCAGCAGCATCACAGCGGGGCCTAGCACAGATACGCAGTATTTT. Translating it yields CASSITAGPSTDTQYF.

The chain links TRBV7-3 to TRBJ1-1; 8 bases line up with TRBD1. This CDR3 region has 14 residues. Trimming cost V 5 bases and J 1 base; bases outside gene matches: 3. Germline V gene data show CDR1 as SGHTA and CDR2 as FQGTGA. The CDR3 region is CASSTGGQNTEAFF. The CDR3, as DNA: TGTGCCAGCAGCACAGGGGGGCAGAACACTGAAGCTTTCTTT.